Each of the 11 T cell receptor beta chains below was sequenced from the same sample in a study of T-cell memory formation after mild COVID-19 (dated by TCRdb to about 2021). Library preparation employed 5' RACE. The reads were generated on an Illumina NovaSeq 6000. Through fastp at Q25 and MiXCR, TCRdb rebuilt clones from the public reads, retaining in-frame beta chains. Duplicate CDR3 protein sequences are folded into a single record with the most common DNA and genes. For this sample the table gives around 120,000 distinct CDR3 sequences, of which 15% to 20% were detected only once. The biggest ten clones account for approximately 15% of the sample. The material sequenced was PBMCs or a T cell subset sorted from them (not recorded which). The receptor source for this set is an adult woman who had mild COVID-19 (a few samples of this study predate the infection). The sample titles of this study are shuffled in the database, so cell type and time point are left out; the donor was told from shared clones.

This clonotype was observed a few times. The chain links TRBV5-1 to TRBJ2-1, with D perhaps TRBD1 (6 bases). V lost 0 bases and J lost 6, with 16 bases in between. Germline V gene sequence: CDR1 SGHRS, CDR2 YFSETQ. This CDR3 is built from 16 residues. The CDR3 region is CASSLVVGAMGNEQFF. The CDR3 DNA reads as TGCGCCAGCAGCTTGGTGGTGGGGGCCATGGGCAATGAGCAGTTCTTC.

This chain links TRBV5-1 with TRBJ2-1; 7 nucleotides match TRBD2. V shed 2 bases and J 9 bases; nucleotides not matched to a gene: 5. Germline assignment: CDR1 SGHRS and CDR2 YFSETQ. The CDR3 extends over 13 amino acids. CDR3 loop: CASSFGGRGEQFF. The CDR3 DNA is TGCGCCAGCAGCTTTGGAGGGAGGGGTGAGCAGTTCTTC.

This clonotype was picked up a small number of times. This chain links TRBV5-1 with TRBJ2-1, with a tentative D call TRBD1 (5 bases). V shed 2 bases and J shed 3 bases, with 12 bases lying between them. The CDR3 is 15 residues long. Germline V gives CDR1 SGHRS, CDR2 YFSETQ. Written as DNA, the CDR3 is TGCGCCAGCAGCTTCTACAGGCCCGACTACAATGAGCAGTTCTTC. Protein sequence: CASSFYRPDYNEQFF.

In its sample, this clonotype was seen many times. The rearrangement links TRBV25-1 to TRBJ2-1; 10 bases agree with TRBD2. The CDR3 covers 15 residues. Per the germline V gene, CDR1 is MGHDK and CDR2 is SYGVNS. V trimming: 3 bases; J trimming: 3 bases; junction bases outside the gene matches: 2. The CDR3 DNA reads as TGTGCCAGCAGTGATAGCGGGAGGTTCTACAATGAGCAGTTCTTC. Translated, it gives CASSDSGRFYNEQFF. The whole variable domain, filled in from reference TRBV25-1 and TRBJ2-1, reads EADIYQTPRYLVIGTGKKITLECSQTMGHDKMYWYQQDPGMELHLIHYSYGVNSTEKGDLSSESTVSRIRTEHFPLTLESARPSHTSQYLCASSDSGRFYNEQFFGPGTRLTVL.

This clonotype was seen only a few times. V and J are TRBV4-3 and TRBJ2-1; possibly TRBD1 for D (6 bases). Germline CDR1 LGHNA, CDR2 YSLEER. Trimming left V 2 bases short and J 9 bases short, with 14 bases between. The CDR3 totals 14 residues. CDR3 sequence reads: CASSQRQRGSEQFF. The CDR3 bases are TGCGCCAGCAGCCAACGGCAAAGGGGGAGTGAGCAGTTCTTC.

This clonotype was seen a handful of times. The chain combines TRBV29-1 with TRBJ1-1; TRBD1 agrees at 8 bases. Trimming took 6 bases from V and 4 from J; bases not matched to a gene: 7. The CDR3 consists of 13 residues. Per the germline V gene, CDR1 is SQVTM and CDR2 is ANQGSEA. CDR3 region: CSVRGQASTEAFF. The CDR3 coding sequence is TGCAGCGTCAGGGGACAGGCGAGCACTGAAGCTTTCTTT.

V and J are TRBV12-3 or TRBV12-4 and TRBJ2-3; D remains unclear. The CDR3 consists of 13 residues. V was cut by 3 bases and J by 4 bases, with 8 bases left in between. This CDR3 is CASSFLRPDTQYF. DNA for the CDR3: TGTGCCAGCAGTTTCCTTAGGCCAGATACGCAGTATTTT.

The sample holds a few counts of this clonotype. V gene TRBV4-2 combines with J gene TRBJ2-3; D gene unclear. Germline lookup yields CDR1 LGHNA and CDR2 YNFKEQ. V shed 0 bases and J shed 14 bases, with 12 bases lying between them. This CDR3 has 12 residues. The CDR3: CASSQDPTPMYF. CDR3 DNA: TGTGCCAGCAGCCAAGATCCGACCCCGATGTATTTT.

Only a few counts were recorded for this clonotype. V gene TRBV16 combines with J gene TRBJ2-1; the D gene is possibly TRBD1 (6 bases). V was pared by 0 bases and J by 7 bases, with 10 bases between. Germline CDR1 KGHSY, CDR2 FQNENV. CDR3 size: 14 residues. The CDR3 DNA reads as TGTGCCAGCAGCCAATCATGGCAGGGGAATGAGCAGTTCTTC. Amino acids: CASSQSWQGNEQFF.

At least ten counts were recorded for this clonotype. The rearrangement links TRBV5-1 to TRBJ2-7; 11 bases match TRBD1. CDR1 SGHRS and CDR2 YFSETQ come from the germline V gene. The CDR3 sequence is 14 residues long. After removal of 4 bases from V and 7 bases from J, the junction contained 7 bases not matched to a gene. The CDR3: CASSPGQGASEQYF. The CDR3 DNA reads TGCGCCAGCAGCCCAGGACAGGGGGCGAGTGAGCAGTACTTC.

This clonotype occurred many times. The chain couples TRBV27 to TRBJ2-7, with D unresolved. The CDR3 sequence is 14 residues long. The germline V gene has CDR1 MNHEY and CDR2 SMNVEV (reference sequence). Trimming removed 2 bases at V and 1 base at J, with 9 bases between. The CDR3, as DNA: TGTGCCAGCAGTTTAAACCCCAGGTCCTACGAGCAGTACTTC. Its protein is CASSLNPRSYEQYF.